Listed here are 27 T cell receptor beta chains from one sample, sequenced in a study of cytomegalovirus exposure and HLA in healthy donors. The PCR ran on 60 Vbeta and 13 Jbeta primers. Using immunoSEQ multiplex PCR, the repertoire was profiled, and TCRdb retains in-frame clones only, with some absent. There are 300,000 or so clones in the sample; roughly 86% occur only once, and about 2% lies in the top ten. What was sequenced was PBMCs. These receptors all come from a woman in her 40s in good health and CMV-seropositive.

This sequence joins TRBV6-1 and TRBJ2-3; weak D call: TRBD1 (7 bases). V lost 9 bases and J 9 bases, leaving 22 bases between the germline ends. There are 14 residues in the CDR3. In germline, CDR1 is MNHNS, CDR2 SASEGT. CDR3 in DNA: TGTGCCAGTCAGCCCTCGGGGGTAGGGGGCACGCAGTATTTT. Translating it yields CASQPSGVGGTQYF.

There are a few counts of this clone. The V gene is TRBV27, the J gene TRBJ1-2; TRBD1 matches 7 bases. The CDR3 has 13 amino acids. With V trimmed by 3 bases and J by 3 bases, 1 base remained unmatched. CDR1 and CDR2 from the germline V gene are MNHEY and SMNVEV (reference sequence). The CDR3 DNA is TGTGCCAGCAGTTTCGGACAGGACTATGGCTACACCTTC. Protein: CASSFGQDYGYTF.

This clone has more than one count but fewer than ten. The identical CDR3 is also encoded by other nucleotide sequences in the sample. The CDR3 DNA reads as TGTGCCAGCAGCTTAGCTGGAGGCGAGCAGTACTTC. Its translation: CASSLAGGEQYF. This chain connects TRBV7-9 to TRBJ2-7; maybe TRBD2 (5 bases). The CDR3 contains 12 residues. Germline V gene data show CDR1 as SEHNR and CDR2 as FQNEAQ (reference sequence). Trimming removed 0 bases from V and 6 bases from J, with 6 bases in between.

CDR3 sequence reads: CASSRGHSEDEKLFF. CDR3 sequence (DNA): TGTGCCAGCAGCCGAGGGCACAGCGAAGATGAAAAACTGTTTTTT. The chain employs TRBV7-9 and TRBJ1-4; D is ambiguous. The V end was cut by 5 bases, the J end by 6 bases, with 16 bases between. This CDR3 is built from 15 residues. From germline, CDR1 is SEHNR and CDR2 FQNEAQ (reference sequence).

CDR3: CASSLRANYGYTF. The CDR3 DNA is TGTGCCAGCAGTTTAAGAGCTAACTATGGCTACACCTTC. V is TRBV28 and J is TRBJ1-2; D ambiguous. This CDR3 contains 13 residues. Germline assignment: CDR1 MDHEN and CDR2 SYDVKM. V shed 2 bases and J shed 0 bases, with 4 bases lying between them.

V usage is TRBV6-1 and J usage is TRBJ1-2; TRBD1 might be the D (6 bases). The germline V gene encodes CDR1 MNHNS and CDR2 SASEGT. This CDR3 has 13 amino acids. Trimming removed 8 bases at V and 8 bases at J, with 18 bases between. The CDR3 coding sequence is TGTGCCAGCCTTGAAACCGGGACACAGGGCTACACCTTC. As protein: CASLETGTQGYTF.

The chain carries TRBV7-9 and TRBJ2-3; 12 bases line up with TRBD2. The V gene's germline CDR1 is SEHNR and CDR2 FQNEAQ (reference sequence). Germline trimming cut 3 bases from V and 2 bases from J; bases unmatched to any gene: 3. The CDR3 consists of 16 residues. The CDR3 DNA sequence: TGTGCCAGCAGCTTTGGACTAGCGGGACCCACAGATACGCAGTATTTT. The encoded protein is CASSFGLAGPTDTQYF.

This rearrangement joins TRBV27 to TRBJ1-4; 8 nucleotides line up with TRBD1. The CDR3 sequence is 15 residues long. CDR1 and CDR2 (germline): MNHEY, SMNVEV (reference sequence). V lost 5 bases and J lost 8; bases outside the gene matches: 10. The CDR3 bases are TGTGCCAGCAGTGACCTCCAGGGGGCAAGGGAAAAACTGTTTTTT. Protein sequence: CASSDLQGAREKLFF.

V and J are TRBV28 and TRBJ1-6; D gene uncertain. V shed 6 bases and J shed 8 bases, with 8 bases lying between them. Germline V CDR1 and CDR2: MDHEN, SYDVKM. This CDR3 contains 12 residues. The CDR3, as DNA: TGTGCCAGCAGGGGCTGGGATTCACCCCTCCACTTT. It is translated as CASRGWDSPLHF.

About this clone: Different DNA sequences within this sample yield the same CDR3. V is TRBV6-5 and J is TRBJ1-6; TRBD1 matches at 8 bases. Unmatched junction bases numbered 1, after V lost 6 bases and J lost 0 bases. The CDR3 has 15 amino acids. Germline CDR1 and CDR2: MNHEY and SVGAGI. CDR3 residues: CASRTGGSYNSPLHF. The CDR3 DNA follows: TGTGCCAGCAGAACAGGGGGCTCCTATAATTCACCCCTCCACTTT.

This clone was seen a single time. The CDR3 reads CASRDISYEQYF. Here the CDR3 DNA reads TGTGCCAGCAGGGACATTTCCTACGAGCAGTACTTC. The chain uses TRBV2 and TRBJ2-7; D is possibly TRBD1 (5 bases). The CDR3 is 12 amino acids. V was shortened by 6 bases and J by 1 base, with 7 bases between the two germline ends. Germline-derived CDR1 and CDR2 are SNHLY and FYNNEI. Based on the CDR3 plus reference TRBV2 and TRBJ2-7, the full variable domain is EPEVTQTPSHQVTQMGQEVILRCVPISNHLYFYWYRQILGQKVEFLVSFYNNEISEKSEIFDDQFSVERPDGSNFTLKIRSTKLEDSAMYFCASRDISYEQYFGPGTRLTVT.

This chain uses TRBV2 with TRBJ2-3; D unresolved. CDR1 is SNHLY, CDR2 FYNNEI, per germline. This CDR3 has 15 residues. The V and J ends lost 0 bases and 4 bases respectively, with 11 bases between them. This CDR3 is CASSEALWAADTQYF. CDR3 nucleotide sequence: TGTGCCAGCAGTGAAGCGCTTTGGGCTGCAGATACGCAGTATTTT.

The V and J genes are TRBV6-5 and TRBJ2-2; possibly TRBD1 for D (6 bases). V was clipped by 5 bases and J by 2 bases, with 9 bases between them. CDR3 length: 14 residues. In germline, CDR1 is MNHEY, CDR2 SVGAGI. The CDR3 DNA sequence: TGTGCCAGCAGTAGGGACACTAACACCGGGGAGCTGTTTTTT. Translating gives CASSRDTNTGELFF.

This chain connects TRBV21-1 to TRBJ1-5. TRBV21-1 is a pseudogene. This CDR3 region has 21 residues. Here the CDR3 reads CASSSRRQFSTSGWGNQPQHF. The CDR3 coding sequence is TGTGCCAGCAGCAGTCGGCGGCAGTTCTCGACCTCCGGATGGGGCAATCAGCCCCAGCATTTT.

This sequence joins TRBV5-1 and TRBJ1-5; possibly TRBD1 for D (6 bases). This CDR3 region has 16 residues. Trimming cost V 0 bases and J 2 bases, with 12 bases left between them. Germline CDR1 SGHRS, CDR2 YFSETQ. CDR3 sequence (DNA): TGCGCCAGCAGCTTGGCCGGCGAGGGGGGCAATCAGCCCCAGCATTTT. It encodes CASSLAGEGGNQPQHF.

This clone came up once. The chain links TRBV28 to TRBJ2-7; TRBD1 aligns across 7 bases. Germline assignment: CDR1 MDHEN and CDR2 SYDVKM. The CDR3 sequence is 14 residues long. The V gene end was trimmed by 5 bases and the J gene end by 1 base; junction bases not matched to a gene: 5. CDR3 in amino acids: CASSLGGQSYEQYF. The CDR3 DNA reads as TGTGCCAGCAGTCTAGGGGGACAGTCCTACGAGCAGTACTTC.

The rearrangement uses TRBV9 and TRBJ2-1; 9 positions agree with TRBD2. Trimming at V came to 3 bases and at J to 7 bases, leaving 8 bases not matched to a gene. The CDR3 runs 15 residues. Germline values: CDR1 SGDLS, CDR2 YYNGEE. In DNA, the CDR3 is TGTGCCAGCAGCGCCCCTAGCGGGATAAGGAATGAGCAGTTCTTC. The encoded protein is CASSAPSGIRNEQFF.

This clone is a singleton in its sample. V usage is TRBV30 and J usage is TRBJ2-1; 9 nucleotides align to TRBD2. The CDR3 spans 14 residues. CDR1 and CDR2 (germline): GTSNPN, SVGIG (reference sequence). V trimming: 5 bases; J trimming: 4 bases; junction bases outside the gene matches: 6. This chain's CDR3 is CAWQRTSEYNEQFF. The CDR3 DNA follows: TGTGCCTGGCAACGGACTAGCGAATACAATGAGCAGTTCTTC.

This chain joins TRBV4-3 and TRBJ2-2; 14 positions match TRBD2. V lost 0 bases to trimming and J lost 8 bases; unmatched junction nucleotides: 2. The germline V gene encodes CDR1 LGHNA and CDR2 YSLEER. The CDR3 loop spans 16 amino acids. CDR3 protein: CASSQDGLAGGGELFF. CDR3 nucleotide sequence: TGCGCCAGCAGCCAAGATGGACTAGCGGGAGGTGGGGAGCTGTTTTTT.

The chain uses TRBV7-8 and TRBJ2-5; D might be TRBD1 (6 bases). The CDR3 loop spans 14 amino acids. The germline V gene has CDR1 SGHVS and CDR2 FQNEAQ. V was pared by 5 bases and J by 5 bases, with 15 bases between. CDR3 nucleotide sequence: TGTGCCAGCAGCGCCGCGGTGGGGGCCGAGACCCAGTACTTC. Its protein is CASSAAVGAETQYF.

This sequence joins TRBV28 and TRBJ2-7; 7 nucleotides align to TRBD2. Per germline, CDR1 MDHEN and CDR2 SYDVKM. The V and J ends lost 4 bases and 2 bases, in that order; junction bases with no gene match: 8. The CDR3 is 15 residues long. The CDR3 loop is CASSSGGRPPYEQYF. CDR3 DNA: TGTGCCAGCAGTTCCGGCGGGAGACCCCCCTACGAGCAGTACTTC.

The rearrangement links TRBV18 to TRBJ2-7; tentative D call: TRBD2 (5 bases). This CDR3 is 13 amino acids long. V lost 4 bases, J lost 0 bases, and 7 bases lay in between. CDR1 and CDR2 (germline): KGHSH, LQKENI. Here the CDR3 DNA reads TGTGCCAGCTCACGGACTTACTCCTACGAGCAGTACTTC. Translated: CASSRTYSYEQYF.

Points on this clone: Its ends do not fully match the called genes, so a read error is possible. This chain uses TRBV5-1 with TRBJ2-3; TRBD2 agrees at 8 bases. The CDR3 runs to 17 residues. Germline V lookup: CDR1 SGHRS, CDR2 YFSETQ. CDR3 sequence reads: CAISLGLVSGGTDTQYF. CDR3 DNA: TGCGCCATCAGCTTGGGTCTAGTTAGCGGGGGCACAGATACGCAGTATTTT.

The chain links TRBV19 to TRBJ2-3, with 7 positions matching TRBD1. V was clipped by 5 bases and J by 1 base; unmatched bases: 9. Germline loops: CDR1 LNHDA, CDR2 SQIVND (reference sequence). The CDR3 totals 16 residues. The CDR3 spells CASSALTGFGTDTQYF. In DNA, the CDR3 is TGTGCCAGTAGTGCCCTGACAGGGTTTGGCACAGATACGCAGTATTTT.

The V call is TRBV28, the J call TRBJ2-7; D not resolved. V lost 2 bases and J lost 2, with 13 bases in between. Germline CDR1 is MDHEN and CDR2 is SYDVKM. CDR3 length: 15 amino acids. The CDR3 here is CASSLPPGSPYEQYF. The CDR3 DNA sequence: TGTGCCAGCAGTTTACCCCCAGGTTCCCCCTACGAGCAGTACTTC.

J is TRBJ2-1 and V is TRBV20-1; D perhaps matches TRBD2 (6 bases). There are 11 residues in the CDR3. CDR1 and CDR2 from the germline V gene are DFQATT and SNEGSKA (reference sequence). Between the trimmed V and J ends, which lost 0 bases and 12 bases, there was a span of 9 bases. The CDR3 sequence: CSARDRLGQFF. As DNA, the CDR3 is TGCAGTGCTAGAGACCGACTAGGGCAGTTCTTC.

V gene TRBV6-5 combines with J gene TRBJ1-1; tentative D call: TRBD1 (6 bases). V was cut by 2 bases and J by 1 base, with 14 bases left in between. This CDR3 has 16 residues. Germline loops: CDR1 MNHEY, CDR2 SVGAGI. The CDR3 spells CASSYEGGGQNTEAFF. Written as DNA, the CDR3 is TGTGCCAGCAGTTACGAAGGGGGGGGACAGAACACTGAAGCTTTCTTT.